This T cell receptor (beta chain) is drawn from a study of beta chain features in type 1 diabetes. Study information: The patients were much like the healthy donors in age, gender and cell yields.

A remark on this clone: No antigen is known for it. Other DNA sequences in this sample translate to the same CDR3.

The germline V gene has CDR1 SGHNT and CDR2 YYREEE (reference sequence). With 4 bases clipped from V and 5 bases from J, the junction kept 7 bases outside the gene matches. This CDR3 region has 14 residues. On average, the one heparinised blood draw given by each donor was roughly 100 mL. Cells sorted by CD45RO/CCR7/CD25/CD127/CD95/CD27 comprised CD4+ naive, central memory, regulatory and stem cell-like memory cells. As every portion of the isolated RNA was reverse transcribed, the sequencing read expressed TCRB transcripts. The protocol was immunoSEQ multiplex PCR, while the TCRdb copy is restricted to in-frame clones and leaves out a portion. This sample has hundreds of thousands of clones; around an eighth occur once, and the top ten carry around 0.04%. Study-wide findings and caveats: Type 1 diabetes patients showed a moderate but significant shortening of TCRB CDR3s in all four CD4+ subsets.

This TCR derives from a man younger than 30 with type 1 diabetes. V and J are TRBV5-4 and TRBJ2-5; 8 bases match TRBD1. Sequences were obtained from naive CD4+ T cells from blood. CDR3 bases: TGTGCCAGCAGCCCTGGACAGGGACGGGAGACCCAGTACTTC. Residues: CASSPGQGRETQYF.